A selection of T cell receptor beta chains follows, all from one sample in a study of blood T cell repertoires in COVID-19. Only in-frame clones appear in the TCRdb table, and some are missing; sequencing was by immunoSEQ multiplex PCR. The table lists about 150,000 clones, approximately 83% of them singletons, with approximately 5.3% in the top ten. The sequencing sample was made of PBMCs or T cells enriched from blood (not recorded which). These receptors all stem from a man between 65 and 79 years old who had been exposed to COVID-19. Each CDR3 is given with its conserved first and last residue. D genes are given only for firm matches. Expanded clones are given a class, and other clones once, few, many or no size at all.

cdr3_aa cdr3_nt j_call v_call d_call clone_size
CASIPGLAFEQYF TGTGCCAGCATCCCCGGACTAGCGTTCGAGCAGTACTTC TRBJ2-7 TRBV28 TRBD2 NA
CASSDRSSGAFF TGTGCCAGCTCGGACAGGTCCTCGGGAGCTTTCTTT TRBJ1-1 TRBV18 TRBD1 NA
CASSRQNTDTQYF TGTGCCAGCAGCCGACAGAACACAGATACGCAGTATTTT TRBJ2-3 TRBV3-1/TRBV3-2 NA NA
CASSSSVANTGELFF TGTGCCAGCAGCTCTAGTGTTGCGAACACCGGGGAGCTGTTTTTT TRBJ2-2 TRBV7-2 NA NA
CASSATGGNQPQHF TGTGCCAGCAGCGCCACAGGGGGCAACCAGCCCCAGCATTTT TRBJ1-5 TRBV5-6 TRBD1 many
CASSQWTGRAGELFF TGTGCCAGCTCTCAATGGACAGGACGGGCCGGGGAGCTGTTTTTT TRBJ2-2 TRBV18 TRBD1 NA
CASSQEAASSYEQYF TGTGCCAGCAGCCAAGAAGCGGCGAGCTCCTACGAGCAGTACTTC TRBJ2-7 TRBV2 NA NA
CASSSTGPYGYTF TGTGCCAGCAGTTCAACAGGACCCTATGGCTACACCTTC TRBJ1-2 TRBV6-5 NA once
CASSFGQGGSPLHF TGTGCCAGCAGCTTTGGGCAGGGAGGATCACCCCTCCACTTT TRBJ1-6 TRBV7-2 NA NA
CASSRQTGNNIQYF TGTGCCAGCAGCCGCCAAACAGGGAATAACATTCAGTACTTC TRBJ2-4 TRBV28 NA NA
CASSRSGEGPQHF TGTGCCAGCAGCCGGTCGGGAGAAGGGCCCCAGCATTTT TRBJ1-5 TRBV9 NA NA
CSASDRSSYEQYF TGCAGTGCTAGTGACAGATCCTCCTACGAGCAGTACTTC TRBJ2-7 TRBV20-1 NA NA
CAWVSRLGETQYF TGTGCCTGGGTTTCCAGGTTAGGTGAGACCCAGTACTTC TRBJ2-5 TRBV30 NA NA
CASRWAGRTGYGYTF TGTGCCAGCAGGTGGGCAGGGCGAACCGGCTATGGCTACACCTTC TRBJ1-2 TRBV27 NA NA
CACLQGINYGYTF TGTGCCTGCCTACAGGGGATTAACTATGGCTACACCTTC TRBJ1-2 TRBV30 TRBD1 NA
CASRDGQKLFTEAFF TGTGCCAGTAGGGACGGACAGAAGCTATTCACTGAAGCTTTCTTT TRBJ1-1 TRBV19 NA NA
CASRPPDGGNNSPLHF TGTGCCAGCAGGCCCCCTGACGGGGGAAATAATTCACCCCTCCACTTT TRBJ1-6 TRBV28 NA NA
CAWSDRERLSYEQYF TGTGCCTGGAGTGACAGGGAGCGCTTATCCTACGAGCAGTACTTC TRBJ2-7 TRBV30 NA NA
CASSERGQEKLFF TGCGCCAGCAGCGAAAGGGGGCAGGAAAAACTGTTTTTT TRBJ1-4 TRBV5-1 TRBD1 NA
CASSLAQGVNSPLHF TGTGCCAGCAGCTTGGCGCAGGGCGTGAATTCACCCCTCCACTTT TRBJ1-6 TRBV5-6 NA NA
CASSQVGGQNYGYTF TGTGCCAGCAGCCAAGTGGGCGGACAGAACTATGGCTACACCTTC TRBJ1-2 TRBV27 NA NA
CASSLGGTGTPGYGYTF TGTGCCAGCAGCCTTGGAGGGACGGGAACCCCCGGCTATGGCTACACCTTC TRBJ1-2 TRBV3-1/TRBV3-2 NA many
CASTLPQGRLTFF TGTGCCAGCACCCTCCCTCAGGGGCGCTTAACTTTCTTC TRBJ2-1 TRBV12-3/TRBV12-4 NA NA
CASSARGLAGGADTQYF TGTGCCAGCAGCGCCCGGGGACTAGCGGGAGGTGCAGATACGCAGTATTTT TRBJ2-3 TRBV7-8 TRBD2 NA
CASSLSIQGNWGYTF TGCGCCAGCAGCTTGAGTATCCAGGGGAACTGGGGCTACACCTTC TRBJ1-2 TRBV5-1 NA once
CASSQVTGVGYGYTF TGTGCCAGCAGCCAAGTTACCGGGGTCGGCTATGGCTACACCTTC TRBJ1-2 TRBV4-2 NA NA
CASSPVVGVRSSYEQYF TGTGCCAGCTCACCAGTGGTAGGGGTGAGGAGCTCCTACGAGCAGTACTTC TRBJ2-7 TRBV18 NA NA
CAWSVNEQFF TGTGCCTGGAGCGTCAATGAGCAGTTCTTC TRBJ2-1 TRBV30 NA NA
CASSQRLSGGTGELFF TGTGCCAGCAGCCAAAGATTAAGCGGGGGTACCGGGGAGCTGTTTTTT TRBJ2-2 TRBV3-1/TRBV3-2 TRBD2 NA
CASSLKAPGTLHF TGTGCCAGCAGTTTAAAGGCCCCCGGGACCCTCCACTTT TRBJ1-6 TRBV12-3/TRBV12-4 NA once
CASSQEGPGSEKLFF TGCGCCAGCAGCCAAGAAGGTCCGGGGAGTGAAAAACTGTTTTTT TRBJ1-4 TRBV4-3 NA NA
CASSSRDRGVTGELFF TGTGCCAGTAGTAGCCGGGACAGGGGAGTAACCGGGGAGCTGTTTTTT TRBJ2-2 TRBV19 TRBD1 NA
CASSLVGTGGETQYF TGTGCCAGCAGCTTGGTGGGGACGGGGGGAGAGACCCAGTACTTC TRBJ2-5 TRBV5-4 TRBD2 NA
CASSPDRLAGGNEQFF TGCGCCAGCAGCCCCGATAGGCTAGCGGGAGGGAATGAGCAGTTCTTC TRBJ2-1 TRBV4-3 TRBD2 few
CASSRLPPGQGMGNYGYTF TGCGCCAGCAGCCGTCTACCCCCGGGACAGGGAATGGGAAACTATGGCTACACCTTC TRBJ1-2 TRBV4-1 TRBD1 NA
CASSEGLGGGEKLFF TGTGCCAGCAGTGAAGGTCTGGGAGGTGGGGAAAAACTGTTTTTT TRBJ1-4 TRBV2 NA NA
CASSDQIAKNIQYF TGTGCCAGCAGTGACCAGATAGCCAAAAACATTCAGTACTTC TRBJ2-4 TRBV2 NA NA
CASSLLGPSPLHF TGTGCCAGCAGCTTACTAGGCCCCTCACCCCTCCACTTT TRBJ1-6 TRBV7-8 NA NA
CAISQQGLNTEAFF TGTGCCATCAGTCAACAGGGCCTGAACACTGAAGCTTTCTTT TRBJ1-1 TRBV10-3 NA NA
CASSVLSGGELFF TGTGCCAGCAGCGTCTTAAGCGGCGGGGAGCTGTTTTTT TRBJ2-2 TRBV9 NA few
CASSFSPLATRLEQYF TGTGCCAGCAGCTTTTCTCCGCTAGCGACCCGCCTCGAGCAGTACTTC TRBJ2-7 TRBV5-4 NA NA